This TCR beta chain stems from a study of long-term antiretroviral therapy in people with HIV (dated by TCRdb to 2021 to 2024). Background on the whole study: Collection of the earliest samples took place about a decade ahead of the 2015 WHO recommendation for immediate ART, at a time when ART was typically delayed until CD4 counts fell. No cross-contamination during QIAcube processing turned up in test extractions that ran a monoclonal T-cell line alongside 33 polyclonal samples. Among the 30 or so participants with HIV, eleven were female. The cohort contributed about 190 cryopreserved PBMC samples from about 33 adults with confirmed HIV infection, collected serially over a mean of approximately 6 years (range 1-12). A retrospective serial study tested whether changes in peripheral blood TRB repertoire composition and diversity were associated with ART initiation and durable HIV suppression.

To be included, a participant needed at least one PBMC sample from before ART initiation plus at least two post-ART samples. Treatment was received in the United States of America by all participants with HIV. Before DNA extraction, cryopreserved samples of roughly 0.95-10 million PBMC were thawed and washed. At the time of the earliest PBMC sample, participants with HIV were aged between roughly 20 and 60 years. Per participant, PBMC samples came from 1-4 timepoints prior to ART initiation and 2-8 timepoints following ART initiation, for a median of 7 samples. Serial HIV viral load, CD4+ T-cell count, ART history and demographic data were obtained for every participant. Genomic DNA was extracted from unsorted PBMC with a Qiagen kit on a QIAcube, processed in batches of 12 samples. The CDR3 spans 15 residues, from the cysteine through the phenylalanine. Solely the CDR3 DNA is kept, with 45 bases framed from the first base. After removal of 0 bases from V and 5 bases from J, the junction retains 6 bases not matched to a gene. According to the germline V gene, CDR1 reads SGHTA and CDR2 reads FQGNSA.

The immunoSEQ hsTCRB v3.0 assay was used at survey level resolution to sequence the TRB variable region. The targeted TRB sequencing depth was 40,000-50,000 T-cell genomes per sample. Pooled TRB libraries were sequenced on an Illumina MiSeq with a v3 150-cycle kit. For the original study's pipeline: Repertoire analysis was run in R within a reproducible Nextflow workflow that covered QC, data transformation and analysis. LymphoSeq2, an R package for exploring AIRR-Seq data, was used to implement the custom analyses. Four samples that yielded fewer than 5000 total TRB sequences were excluded, so that around 190 HIV repertoires were analyzed. Among the 180 to 200 retained HIV repertoires, 59 were collected before ART initiation and around 130 after ART initiation. Each repertoire was downsampled to 5000 TRB nucleotide sequences, and summary statistics were averaged across 100 downsampling iterations. TRB sequences were retained for analysis only if CDR3 regions of at least seven amino acids were present. Diversity was assessed using a clonality score derived from Shannon entropy and using the Gini coefficient. In the repertoire networks, any two of the top 5000 CDR3 amino acid sequences were linked whenever the two sequences differed by an edit distance of one. Antigen specificity groups and MHC restriction were predicted for TRB CDR3 amino acid sequences with GLIPH2. To flag known associations with CMV, EBV, HIV or tissue antigens, CDR3 amino acid sequences were compared against VDJdb and McPAS-TCR. Pre-ART, post-ART and control groups were compared with Wilcoxon signed-rank tests and Holm-Bonferroni correction. TCRdb retrieved this table from immuneACCESS and kept in-frame rearrangements only. Not all clones are present; in checked studies, unresolved V genes account for under half, and no reason is known for the remainder. That table gives V, J and clone size, and the DNA gave D and trimming. Here the sample has over 15,000 clones; about 89% occur a single time. Roughly 10% of the sample comes from the top ten.

General conclusions and limits of the study: Narrower CDR3 length ranges were observed in HIV repertoires than in controls, and an antigen-experienced repertoire with only a slight naive shift after ART was suggested by the network structure. Because cell numbers in pre-ART samples were limited, unsorted PBMC were profiled instead of sorted CD4+ and CD8+ T cells. No data were available on ART adherence, viral resistance or therapy changes, limiting inferences about post-ART repertoire changes. The samples span the years 2004 to 2017, and the ART regimens used at that time may not be as effective as current regimens. A significant increase in TRB diversity was found to be associated with ART initiation, although TRB diversity was observed to remain significantly below that of transplant donor controls even after long-term ART. Expanded TRB clones identified before ART initiation dominated the repertoire at all time points, although this dominance fluctuated and declined in many PLHIV after ART. Owing to limited PBMC availability, only the TCR beta chain was sequenced, without alpha chain pairing.

With respect to this clone: Its cognate antigen has yet to be identified. No per-base quality is available; no much larger clone lies one base away.

The sequence derives from a man aged 40-50 years with HIV. The sample in question was unsorted PBMCs, obtained 0.5 years after starting antiretroviral therapy. The chain is encoded by TRBV7-2 joined to TRBJ1-2, with 7 bases matching TRBD1. The DNA sequence is given as TGTGCCAGCAGCTTAGCCGGGACAGTCACGTATGGCTACACCTTC. This translates into CASSLAGTVTYGYTF.